The clone carrying this T cell receptor beta chain came up many times. What it recognizes is unknown. The data are from a study of blood T cells in healthy people across ages. Study-wide results and limits: In older individuals, TCR beta diversity per million T cells was lower, falling roughly linearly with age.

The use of a sample-barcoded 5' primer and a J-beta primer mix characterized a second PCR of about 7 to 12 cycles. Each sample provided no less than 2.5 million CDR3-containing paired-end reads. Each CDR3 protein gets one entry after TCRdb re-called the 5' RACE reads with MiXCR. The table has 850,000 to 950,000 distinct CDR3 sequences, roughly 26% seen once. The CDR3 spans 14 residues. Trimming took off 4 bases at V and 1 base at J, with 8 bases between the two ends. From germline, CDR1 is MNHEY and CDR2 SMNVEV (reference sequence). Sequencing was carried out using blood. The chain carries TRBV27 and TRBJ2-4; a possible D gene is TRBD1 (6 bases). The receptor comes from an elderly woman in good health. CDR3 protein: CASSSGEAKNIQYF. In nucleotides, the CDR3 is TGTGCCAGCAGTTCAGGGGAGGCCAAAAACATTCAGTACTTC.